This T cell receptor (beta chain) was captured by sequencing in a study of blood T cell repertoires in COVID-19. This CDR3 has 16 residues. Trimming pared 0 bases from V and 4 bases from J, leaving 17 bases between. Per germline, CDR1 SGHNT and CDR2 YYREEE (reference sequence). The assay was immunoSEQ multiplex PCR, and TCRdb's table has in-frame clones only and misses some. The sample records 150,000 to 200,000 clones, 84% being singletons. Sequences were obtained from peripheral blood. The chain employs TRBV5-4 and TRBJ2-7; D is perhaps TRBD1 (6 bases). The clonotype comes from a woman aged 80 or over with acute or convalescent COVID-19. The CDR3 region is CASSLGTARLRYEQYF. In nucleotides, the CDR3 is TGTGCCAGCAGCTTGGGGACAGCCCGCCTACGGTACGAGCAGTACTTC.